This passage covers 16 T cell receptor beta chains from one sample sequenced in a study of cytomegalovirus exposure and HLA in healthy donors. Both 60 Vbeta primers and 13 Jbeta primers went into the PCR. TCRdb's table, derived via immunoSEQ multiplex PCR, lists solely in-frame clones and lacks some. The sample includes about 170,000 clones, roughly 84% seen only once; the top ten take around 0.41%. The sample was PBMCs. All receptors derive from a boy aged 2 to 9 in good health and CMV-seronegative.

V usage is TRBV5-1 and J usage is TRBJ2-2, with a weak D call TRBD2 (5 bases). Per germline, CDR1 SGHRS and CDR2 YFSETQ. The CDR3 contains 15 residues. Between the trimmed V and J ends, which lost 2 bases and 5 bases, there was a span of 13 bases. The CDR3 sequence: CASSLRGSGTGELFF. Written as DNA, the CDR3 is TGCGCCAGCAGCTTACGTGGGAGTGGGACCGGGGAGCTGTTTTTT.

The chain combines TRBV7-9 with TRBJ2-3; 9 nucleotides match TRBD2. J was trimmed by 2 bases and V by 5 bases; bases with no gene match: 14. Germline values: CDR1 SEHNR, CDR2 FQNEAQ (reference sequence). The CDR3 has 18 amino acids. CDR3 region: CASSPGTSPLPFTDTQYF. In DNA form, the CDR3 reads TGTGCCAGCAGCCCAGGGACTAGCCCTCTACCATTCACAGATACGCAGTATTTT.

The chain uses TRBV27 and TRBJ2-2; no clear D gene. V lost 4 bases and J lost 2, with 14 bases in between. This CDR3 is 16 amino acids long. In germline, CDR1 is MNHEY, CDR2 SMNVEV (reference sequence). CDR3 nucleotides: TGTGCCAGCAGTTCTAGTCTCGGCAGAAACACCGGGGAGCTGTTTTTT. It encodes CASSSSLGRNTGELFF.

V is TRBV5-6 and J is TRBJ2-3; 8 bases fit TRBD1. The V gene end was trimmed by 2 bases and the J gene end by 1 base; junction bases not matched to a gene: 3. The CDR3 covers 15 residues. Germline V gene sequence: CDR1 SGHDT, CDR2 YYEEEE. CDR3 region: CASSFTGGGTDTQYF. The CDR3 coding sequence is TGTGCCAGCAGCTTTACAGGGGGTGGCACAGATACGCAGTATTTT.

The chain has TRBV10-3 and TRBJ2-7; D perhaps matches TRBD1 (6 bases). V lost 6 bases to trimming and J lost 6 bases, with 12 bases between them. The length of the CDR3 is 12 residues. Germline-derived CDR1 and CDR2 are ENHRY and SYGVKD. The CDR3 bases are TGTGCCATCAGGGAACAGGGTCCCGAGCAGTACTTC. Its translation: CAIREQGPEQYF.

This CDR3 is CASSLAGGRGETQYF. In nucleotides, the CDR3 is TGTGCCAGCAGCTTAGCAGGGGGCCGGGGAGAGACCCAGTACTTC. The chain joins TRBV7-9 to TRBJ2-5; TRBD1 matches 7 bases. The CDR3 is 15 residues long. The V and J ends lost 0 bases and 4 bases, in that order; junction bases with no gene match: 5. In germline, CDR1 is SEHNR, CDR2 FQNEAQ (reference sequence). Together with reference TRBV7-9 and TRBJ2-5, the CDR3 gives the full variable domain: DTGVSQNPRHKITKRGQNVTFRCDPISEHNRLYWYRQTLGQGPEFLTYFQNEAQLEKSRLLSDRFSAERPKGSFSTLEIQRTEQGDSAMYLCASSLAGGRGETQYFGPGTRLLVL.

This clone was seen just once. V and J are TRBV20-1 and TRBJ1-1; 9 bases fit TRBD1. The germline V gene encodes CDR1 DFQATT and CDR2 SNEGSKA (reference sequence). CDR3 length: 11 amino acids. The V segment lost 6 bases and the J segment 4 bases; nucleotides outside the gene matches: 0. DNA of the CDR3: TGCAGTGCGACAGGGGGCACTGAAGCTTTCTTT. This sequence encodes CSATGGTEAFF.

CDR3: CASSPVGRGQDTQYF. In DNA form, the CDR3 reads TGTGCCAGCAGCCCTGTGGGCAGGGGGCAGGATACGCAGTATTTT. The genes are TRBV4-2 and TRBJ2-3; TRBD1 matches at 8 bases. The CDR3 spans 15 residues. Germline assignment: CDR1 LGHNA and CDR2 YNFKEQ. V was pared by 4 bases and J by 6 bases, with 9 bases of the junction left unmatched.

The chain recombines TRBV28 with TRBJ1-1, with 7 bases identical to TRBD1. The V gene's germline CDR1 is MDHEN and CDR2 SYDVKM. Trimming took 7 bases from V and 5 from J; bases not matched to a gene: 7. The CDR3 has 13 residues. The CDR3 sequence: CASTKTGRTEAFF. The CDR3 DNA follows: TGTGCCAGCACCAAGACAGGGAGGACTGAAGCTTTCTTT.

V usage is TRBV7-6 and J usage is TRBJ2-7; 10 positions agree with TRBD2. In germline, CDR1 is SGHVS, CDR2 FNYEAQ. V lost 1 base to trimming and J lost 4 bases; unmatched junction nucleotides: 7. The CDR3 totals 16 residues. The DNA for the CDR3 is TGTGCCAGCAGCTTAGAGCTAGCGGGAGAGGGGTACGAGCAGTACTTC. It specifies CASSLELAGEGYEQYF.

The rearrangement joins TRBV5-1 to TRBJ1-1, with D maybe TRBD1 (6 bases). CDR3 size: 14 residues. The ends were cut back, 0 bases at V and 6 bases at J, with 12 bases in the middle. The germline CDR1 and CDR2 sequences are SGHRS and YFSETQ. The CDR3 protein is CASSLEFRGSEAFF. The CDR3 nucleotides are TGCGCCAGCAGCTTGGAATTCAGGGGCTCTGAAGCTTTCTTT. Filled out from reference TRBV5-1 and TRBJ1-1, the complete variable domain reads KAGVTQTPRYLIKTRGQQVTLSCSPISGHRSVSWYQQTPGQGLQFLFEYFSETQRNKGNFPGRFSGRQFSNSRSEMNVSTLELGDSALYLCASSLEFRGSEAFFGQGTRLTVV.

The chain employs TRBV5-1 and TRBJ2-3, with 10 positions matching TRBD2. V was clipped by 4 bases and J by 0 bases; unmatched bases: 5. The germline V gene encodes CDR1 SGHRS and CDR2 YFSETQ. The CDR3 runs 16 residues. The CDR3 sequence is CASSPRTSGSTDTQYF. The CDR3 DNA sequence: TGCGCCAGCAGCCCGAGGACTAGCGGTAGCACAGATACGCAGTATTTT.

The CDR3 region has the DNA TGTGCCAGCAGCCAAGTCTCGGGAGGATCCTACAATGAGCAGTTCTTC. Amino acids: CASSQVSGGSYNEQFF. The chain recombines TRBV4-2 with TRBJ2-1; 7 nucleotides match TRBD2. Germline-derived CDR1 and CDR2 are LGHNA and YNFKEQ. The CDR3 is made up of 16 amino acids. Germline trimming cut 1 base from V and 1 base from J; bases unmatched to any gene: 4.

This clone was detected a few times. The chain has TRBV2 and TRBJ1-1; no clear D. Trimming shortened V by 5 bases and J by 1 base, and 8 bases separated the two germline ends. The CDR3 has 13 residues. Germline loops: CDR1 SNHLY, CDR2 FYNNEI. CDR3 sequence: CASSYEPNTEAFF. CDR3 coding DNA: TGTGCCAGCAGTTACGAGCCGAACACTGAAGCTTTCTTT. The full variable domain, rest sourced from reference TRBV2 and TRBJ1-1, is EPEVTQTPSHQVTQMGQEVILRCVPISNHLYFYWYRQILGQKVEFLVSFYNNEISEKSEIFDDQFSVERPDGSNFTLKIRSTKLEDSAMYFCASSYEPNTEAFFGQGTRLTVV.

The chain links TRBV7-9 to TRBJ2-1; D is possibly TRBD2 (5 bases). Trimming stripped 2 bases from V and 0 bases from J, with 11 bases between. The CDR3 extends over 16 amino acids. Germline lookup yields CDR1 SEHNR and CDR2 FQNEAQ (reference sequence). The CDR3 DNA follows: TGTGCCAGCAGCTTATGGGCGGGTAGCTCCTACAATGAGCAGTTCTTC. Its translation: CASSLWAGSSYNEQFF.

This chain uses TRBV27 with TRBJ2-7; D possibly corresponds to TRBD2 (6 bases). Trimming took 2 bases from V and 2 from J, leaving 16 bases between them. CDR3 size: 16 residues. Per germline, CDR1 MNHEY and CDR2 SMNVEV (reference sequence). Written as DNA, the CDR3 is TGTGCCAGCAGTTTAGTGCCGGCGGGACGAACCTACGAGCAGTACTTC. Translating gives CASSLVPAGRTYEQYF.